These 3 T cell receptor beta chains originate from one sample sequenced in a study of Ad26.COV2.S vaccination and SARS-CoV-2 variants. Clones were sequenced by immunoSEQ multiplex PCR, and TCRdb holds only the in-frame ones, with some missing. The table has 350,000 to 450,000 clones, roughly 84% seen once. The treatment is: about 20 received Ad26.COV2.S at low or high dose, single or two shots; five or six received placebo; per-sample allocation not given. Sampling occurred on day 63 after the first vaccine or placebo injection. Material: peripheral blood, obtained in a trial of Ad26.COV2.S vaccine versus placebo. Receptors originate from a person between 18 and 65 years old who received the Ad26.COV2.S COVID-19 vaccine or a placebo.

V gene TRBV7-3 combines with J gene TRBJ2-2; D gene unclear. The CDR3 contains 13 residues. V lost 5 bases and J lost 5, with 9 bases in between. Germline lookup yields CDR1 SGHTA and CDR2 FQGTGA. CDR3 DNA: TGTGCCAGCAGCCATCAGGATACCGGGGAGCTGTTTTTT. This translates into CASSHQDTGELFF.

This sequence joins TRBV12-3 or TRBV12-4 and TRBJ1-1; D uncertain. Trimming cost V 6 bases and J 8 bases, with 16 bases left between them. The CDR3 totals 13 residues. CDR3 bases: TGTGCCAGCAGATTACGGGATCCTGGGGAAGCTTTCTTT. Translated, it gives CASRLRDPGEAFF.

The chain joins TRBV4-1 to TRBJ1-5; 8 bases match TRBD1. Germline trimming cut 4 bases from V and 4 bases from J; bases unmatched to any gene: 6. This CDR3 comprises 15 residues. Germline V gene data show CDR1 as MGHRA and CDR2 as YSYEKL. Written as DNA, the CDR3 is TGCGCCAGCAGCCTGAGGACAGGGAATAATCAGCCCCAGCATTTT. This sequence encodes CASSLRTGNNQPQHF.